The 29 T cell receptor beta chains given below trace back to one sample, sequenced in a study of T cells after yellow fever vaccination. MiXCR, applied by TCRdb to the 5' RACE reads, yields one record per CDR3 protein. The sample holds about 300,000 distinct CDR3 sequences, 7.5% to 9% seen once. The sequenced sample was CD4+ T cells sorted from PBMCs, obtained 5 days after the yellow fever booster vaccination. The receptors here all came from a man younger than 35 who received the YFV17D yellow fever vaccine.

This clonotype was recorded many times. The CDR3 region is CATPVTYYGYTF. DNA for the CDR3: TGTGCCACCCCGGTTACCTATTATGGCTACACCTTC. The chain carries TRBV6-1 and TRBJ1-2; no reliable D call. Germline values: CDR1 MNHNS, CDR2 SASEGT. Trimming shortened V by 10 bases and J by 5 bases, and 14 bases separated the two germline ends. The CDR3 is 12 residues long.

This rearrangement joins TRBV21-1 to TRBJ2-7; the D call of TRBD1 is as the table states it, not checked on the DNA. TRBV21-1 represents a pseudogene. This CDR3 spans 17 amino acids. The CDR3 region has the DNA TGTGCCAGCAGCAGCCCTCCCCGGGACACAGTCCCCTACGAGCAGTACTTC. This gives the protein CASSSPPRDTVPYEQYF.

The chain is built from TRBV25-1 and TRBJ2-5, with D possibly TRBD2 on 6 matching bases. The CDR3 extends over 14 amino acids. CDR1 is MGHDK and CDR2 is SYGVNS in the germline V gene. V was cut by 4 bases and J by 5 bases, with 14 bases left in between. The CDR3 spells CASSGTAGGETQYF. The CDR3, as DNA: TGTGCCAGCAGTGGGACCGCCGGAGGGGAGACCCAGTACTTC. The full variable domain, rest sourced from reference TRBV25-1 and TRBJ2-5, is EADIYQTPRYLVIGTGKKITLECSQTMGHDKMYWYQQDPGMELHLIHYSYGVNSTEKGDLSSESTVSRIRTEHFPLTLESARPSHTSQYLCASSGTAGGETQYFGPGTRLLVL.

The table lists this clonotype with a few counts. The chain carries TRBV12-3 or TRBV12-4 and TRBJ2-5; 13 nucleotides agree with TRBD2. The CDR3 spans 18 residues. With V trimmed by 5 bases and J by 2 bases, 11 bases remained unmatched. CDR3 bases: TGTGCCAGCAGTCCCGGACTAGCGGGGGTTCCGTTGCAAGAGACCCAGTACTTC. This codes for CASSPGLAGVPLQETQYF.

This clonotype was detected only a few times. Here the CDR3 reads CASFVGGDTEAFF. Here the CDR3 DNA reads TGTGCCAGCTTCGTTGGGGGTGACACTGAAGCTTTCTTT. The gene calls are TRBV7-9 and TRBJ1-1, with D perhaps TRBD1 (5 bases). CDR3 size: 13 residues. Trimming cost V 8 bases and J 3 bases, with 13 bases left between them. Germline lookup yields CDR1 SEHNR and CDR2 FQNEAQ (reference sequence).

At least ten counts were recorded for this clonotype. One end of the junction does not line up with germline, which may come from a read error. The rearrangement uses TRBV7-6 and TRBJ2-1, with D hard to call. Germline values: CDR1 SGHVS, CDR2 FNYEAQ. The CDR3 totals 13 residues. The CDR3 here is CASSLWLNNEQFF. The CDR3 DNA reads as TGTGCCAGCAGCTTATGGCTGAACAATGAACAGTTCTTC. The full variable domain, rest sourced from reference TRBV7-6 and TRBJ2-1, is GAGVSQSPRYKVTKRGQDVALRCDPISGHVSLYWYRQALGQGPEFLTYFNYEAQQDKSGLPNDRFSAERPEGSISTLTIQRTEQRDSAMYRCASSLWLNNEQFFGPGTRLTVL.

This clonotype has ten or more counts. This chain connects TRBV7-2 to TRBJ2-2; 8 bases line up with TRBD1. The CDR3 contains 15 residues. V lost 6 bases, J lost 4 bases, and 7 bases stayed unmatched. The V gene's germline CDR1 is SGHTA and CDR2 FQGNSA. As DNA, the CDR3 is TGTGCCAGCAGGCCCGGGACAGGACCCACCGGGGAGCTGTTTTTT. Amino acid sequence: CASRPGTGPTGELFF.

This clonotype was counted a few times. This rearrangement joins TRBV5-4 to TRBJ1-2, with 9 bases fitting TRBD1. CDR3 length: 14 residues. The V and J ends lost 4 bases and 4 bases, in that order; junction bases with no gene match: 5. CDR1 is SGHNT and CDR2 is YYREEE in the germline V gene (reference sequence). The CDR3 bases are TGTGCCAGCAGCCCCGGGACAGGGTTCTATGGCTACACCTTC. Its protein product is CASSPGTGFYGYTF.

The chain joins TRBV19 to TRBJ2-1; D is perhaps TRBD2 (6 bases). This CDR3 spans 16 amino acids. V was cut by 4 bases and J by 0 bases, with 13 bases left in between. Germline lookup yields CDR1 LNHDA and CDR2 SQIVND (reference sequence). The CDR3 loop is CASSNYPGSSYNEQFF. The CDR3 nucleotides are TGTGCCAGTAGTAACTATCCCGGGAGCTCCTACAATGAGCAGTTCTTC.

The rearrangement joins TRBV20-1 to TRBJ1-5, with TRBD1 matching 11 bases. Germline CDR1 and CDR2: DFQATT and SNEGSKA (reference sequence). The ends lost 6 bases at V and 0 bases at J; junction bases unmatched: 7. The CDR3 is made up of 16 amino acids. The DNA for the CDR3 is TGCAGTGCACGGGACAGGGGGACTACTAGCAATCAGCCCCAGCATTTT. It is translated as CSARDRGTTSNQPQHF.

The CDR3 region is CASSESREDYGYTF. In nucleotides, the CDR3 is TGTGCCAGCAGTGAAAGCAGGGAAGACTATGGCTACACCTTC. The rearrangement uses TRBV6-1 and TRBJ1-2; weak D call: TRBD1 (5 bases). The CDR3 is made up of 14 amino acids. CDR1 is MNHNS, CDR2 SASEGT, per germline. The germline V and J ends were trimmed by 2 bases and 3 bases, with 10 bases remaining between them.

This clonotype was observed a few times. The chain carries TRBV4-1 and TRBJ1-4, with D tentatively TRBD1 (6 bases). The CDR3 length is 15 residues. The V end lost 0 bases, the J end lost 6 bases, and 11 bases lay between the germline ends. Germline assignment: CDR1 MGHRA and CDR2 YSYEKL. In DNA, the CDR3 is TGCGCCAGCAGCCAAGAGGGGGCTTTTGATGAAAAACTGTTTTTT. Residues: CASSQEGAFDEKLFF.

The CDR3 here is CASSLGLGGQETQYF. The CDR3 region has the DNA TGTGCCAGCAGTTTAGGACTCGGGGGCCAAGAGACCCAGTACTTC. This rearrangement joins TRBV12-3 or TRBV12-4 to TRBJ2-5; TRBD2 might be the D (6 bases). CDR3 size: 15 residues. The V end was cut by 1 base, the J end by 1 base, with 10 bases between.

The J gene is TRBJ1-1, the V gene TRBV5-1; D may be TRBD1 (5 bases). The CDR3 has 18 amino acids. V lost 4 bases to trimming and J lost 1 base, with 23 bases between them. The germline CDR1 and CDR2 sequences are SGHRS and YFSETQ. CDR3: CASSPPSKGIVKNTEAFF. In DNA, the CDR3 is TGCGCCAGCAGCCCGCCTAGCAAGGGGATCGTGAAGAACACTGAAGCTTTCTTT.

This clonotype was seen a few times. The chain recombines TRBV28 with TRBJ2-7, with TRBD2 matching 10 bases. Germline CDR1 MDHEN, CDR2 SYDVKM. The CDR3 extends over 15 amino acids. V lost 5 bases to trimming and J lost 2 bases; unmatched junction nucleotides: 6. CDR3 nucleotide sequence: TGTGCCAGCAGTCGGGGGCTAGCGGGGGCCTACGAGCAGTACGTC. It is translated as CASSRGLAGAYEQYV.

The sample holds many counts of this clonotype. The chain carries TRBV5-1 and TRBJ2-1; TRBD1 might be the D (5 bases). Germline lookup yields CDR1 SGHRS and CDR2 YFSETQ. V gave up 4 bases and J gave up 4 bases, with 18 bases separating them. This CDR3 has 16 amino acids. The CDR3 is CASSIQGDTLYNEQFF. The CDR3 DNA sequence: TGCGCCAGCAGCATCCAAGGGGATACCCTATACAATGAGCAGTTCTTC.

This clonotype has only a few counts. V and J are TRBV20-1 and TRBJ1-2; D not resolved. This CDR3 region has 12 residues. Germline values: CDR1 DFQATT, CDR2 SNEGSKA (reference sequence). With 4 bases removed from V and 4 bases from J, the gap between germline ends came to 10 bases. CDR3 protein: CSATGRSYGYTF. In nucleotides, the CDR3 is TGCAGTGCTACCGGACGGAGCTATGGCTACACCTTC.

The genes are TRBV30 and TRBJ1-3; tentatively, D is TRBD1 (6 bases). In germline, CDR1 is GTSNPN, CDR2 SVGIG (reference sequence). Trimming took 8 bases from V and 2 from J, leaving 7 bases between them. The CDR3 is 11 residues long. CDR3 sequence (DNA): TGTGCCAGGGGGGCTGGAAACACCATATATTTT. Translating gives CARGAGNTIYF.

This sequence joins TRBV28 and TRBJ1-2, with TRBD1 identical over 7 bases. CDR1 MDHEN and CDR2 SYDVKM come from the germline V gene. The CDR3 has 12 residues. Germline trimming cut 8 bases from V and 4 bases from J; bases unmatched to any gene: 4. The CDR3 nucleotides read TGTGCCAGCGTGGGACAGATCTATGGCTACACCTTC. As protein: CASVGQIYGYTF.

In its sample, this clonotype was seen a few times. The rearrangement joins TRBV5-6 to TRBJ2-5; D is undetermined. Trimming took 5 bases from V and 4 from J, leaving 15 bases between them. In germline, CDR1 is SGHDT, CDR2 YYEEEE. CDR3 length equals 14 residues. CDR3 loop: CASSSYTAGETQYF. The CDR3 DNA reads TGTGCCAGCAGTTCTTATACAGCCGGAGAGACCCAGTACTTC.

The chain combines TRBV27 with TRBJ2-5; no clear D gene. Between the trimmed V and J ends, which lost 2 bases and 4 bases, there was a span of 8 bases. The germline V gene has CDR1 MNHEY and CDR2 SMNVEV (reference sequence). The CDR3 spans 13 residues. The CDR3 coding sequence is TGTGCCAGCAGTTTAAGCTGGGGAGAGACCCAGTACTTC. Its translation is CASSLSWGETQYF.

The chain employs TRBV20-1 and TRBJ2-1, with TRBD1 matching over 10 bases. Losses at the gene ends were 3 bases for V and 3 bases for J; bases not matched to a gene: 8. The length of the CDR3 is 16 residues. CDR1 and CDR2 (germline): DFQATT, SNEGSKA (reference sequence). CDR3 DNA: TGCAGTGCTAGGAGTTCGGGACAGGGGCTCTACAATGAGCAGTTCTTC. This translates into CSARSSGQGLYNEQFF.

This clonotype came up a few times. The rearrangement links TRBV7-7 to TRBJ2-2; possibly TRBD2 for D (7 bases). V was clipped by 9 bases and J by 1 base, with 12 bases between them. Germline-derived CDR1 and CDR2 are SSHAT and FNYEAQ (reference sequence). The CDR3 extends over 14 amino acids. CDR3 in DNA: TGTGCCAGTGGGGGGGCGGTGAACACCGGGGAGCTGTTTTTT. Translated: CASGGAVNTGELFF.

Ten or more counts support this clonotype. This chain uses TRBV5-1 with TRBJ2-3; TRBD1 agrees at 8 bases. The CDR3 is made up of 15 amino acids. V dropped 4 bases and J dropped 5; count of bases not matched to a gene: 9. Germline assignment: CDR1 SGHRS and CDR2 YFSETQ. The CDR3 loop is CASSRDRNLLDTQYF. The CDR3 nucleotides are TGCGCCAGCAGCCGGGACAGGAACCTTTTAGATACGCAGTATTTT.

In DNA form, the CDR3 reads TGTGCCAGCAGCCAAGATTCGGCGACCTTGTGGGAGACCCAGTACTTC. This gives the protein CASSQDSATLWETQYF. The genes are TRBV3-1 and TRBJ2-5; D is ambiguous. Germline loops: CDR1 LGHDT, CDR2 YNNKEL (reference sequence). V lost 0 bases and J 5 bases, leaving 16 bases between the germline ends. The CDR3 is 16 residues long.

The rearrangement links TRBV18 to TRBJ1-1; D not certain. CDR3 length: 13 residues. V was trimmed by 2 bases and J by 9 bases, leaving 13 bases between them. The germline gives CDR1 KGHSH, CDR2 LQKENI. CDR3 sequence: CASSPSPRTKAFF. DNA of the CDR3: TGTGCCAGCTCACCAAGTCCCCGAACAAAAGCTTTCTTT.

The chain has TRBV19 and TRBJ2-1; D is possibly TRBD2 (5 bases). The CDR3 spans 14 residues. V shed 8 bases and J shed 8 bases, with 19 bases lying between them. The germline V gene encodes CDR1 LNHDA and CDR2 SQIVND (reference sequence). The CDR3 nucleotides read TGTGCCAGTTCGGGATGGCCCTCCATGGATGAGCAGTTCTTC. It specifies CASSGWPSMDEQFF. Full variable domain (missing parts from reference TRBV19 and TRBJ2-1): DGGITQSPKYLFRKEGQNVTLSCEQNLNHDAMYWYRQDPGQGLRLIYYSQIVNDFQKGDIAEGYSVSREKKESFPLTVTSAQKNPTAFYLCASSGWPSMDEQFFGPGTRLTVL.

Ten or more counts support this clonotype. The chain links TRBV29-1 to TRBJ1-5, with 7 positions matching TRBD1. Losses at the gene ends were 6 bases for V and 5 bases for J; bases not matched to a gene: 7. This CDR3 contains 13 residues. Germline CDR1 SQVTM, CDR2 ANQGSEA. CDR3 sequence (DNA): TGCAGCGTCAGACAGGGAGAGCATCAGCCCCAGCATTTT. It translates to CSVRQGEHQPQHF.

The CDR3 protein is CASRLTSERSDTQYF. CDR3 nucleotide sequence: TGTGCCAGCAGGCTGACTAGCGAGCGGTCTGATACGCAGTATTTT. V usage is TRBV7-8 and J usage is TRBJ2-3, with 8 bases that match TRBD2. The J segment lost 6 bases and the V segment lost 6 bases, leaving 11 bases of the junction unmatched. This CDR3 is 15 amino acids long. Germline V gene sequence: CDR1 SGHVS, CDR2 FQNEAQ.